The 9 T cell receptor beta chains below all came from one sample that was sequenced in a study of blood T cell repertoires in COVID-19 (dated by TCRdb to 2019 to 2021). Libraries came from the immunoSEQ multiplex PCR assay. TCRdb obtained this table from immuneACCESS and retained in-frame rearrangements with V and J assigned. These tables miss some clones; where compared with another copy, unresolved V genes account for less than half of the shortfall, and the remainder is unexplained. The sample profile shows approximately 70,000 clones; roughly 91% of them were found once. The ten largest account for 6% to 7.5% of the sample. The sample was peripheral blood. All receptors derive from a man between 40 and 49 years old with COVID-19, enrolled during active disease.

This clone was detected once. V is TRBV10-3 and J is TRBJ1-5, with 7 bases matching TRBD1. V lost 6 bases and J lost 8; bases outside the gene matches: 10. The germline V gene encodes CDR1 ENHRY and CDR2 SYGVKD. The CDR3 is made up of 14 amino acids. CDR3 DNA sequence: TGTGCCATCAGCATGGACAGGACGTTTGAGCCCCAGCATTTT. Translated: CAISMDRTFEPQHF.

V gene TRBV19 combines with J gene TRBJ1-5, with TRBD1 as a possible D gene (5 bases). The ends were cut back, 4 bases at V and 5 bases at J, with 15 bases in the middle. Germline CDR1 reads LNHDA; CDR2 reads SQIVND (reference sequence). The CDR3 length is 15 residues. The CDR3 nucleotides are TGTGCCAGTAGTAGTGCGGACAATCTCGATCAGCCCCAGCATTTT. This gives the protein CASSSADNLDQPQHF.

The CDR3 nucleotides are TGTGCCAGCAGCCAGGGGGGTTCCGGGGAGCTGTTTTTT. Translating gives CASSQGGSGELFF. The gene calls are TRBV3-1 (or the pseudogene TRBV3-2) and TRBJ2-2; the D gene is possibly TRBD2 (6 bases). V was cut by 3 bases and J by 6 bases, with 8 bases left in between. The CDR3 is 13 amino acids. CDR1 LGHDT and CDR2 YNNKEL come from the germline V gene (reference sequence).

The rearrangement links TRBV20-1 to TRBJ1-5, with D uncertain. CDR3 length: 11 residues. V was trimmed by 5 bases and J by 5 bases, leaving 7 bases between them. Germline assignment: CDR1 DFQATT and CDR2 SNEGSKA (reference sequence). The CDR3 sequence: CSAGEYQPQHF. The CDR3 bases are TGCAGTGCTGGGGAGTATCAGCCCCAGCATTTT.

Within the sample, this clone is large. The CDR3 sequence is CASSQERSTVYGYTF. The CDR3 nucleotides read TGTGCCAGCAGCCAAGAGCGGTCGACTGTATATGGCTACACCTTC. This chain joins TRBV4-2 and TRBJ1-2; D gene unclear. CDR1 LGHNA and CDR2 YNFKEQ come from the germline V gene. The CDR3 runs 15 residues. Between the trimmed V and J ends, which lost 0 bases and 5 bases, there was a span of 13 bases.

The V and J genes are TRBV28 and TRBJ1-5; perhaps TRBD1 as D (6 bases). This CDR3 is built from 15 residues. Trimming removed 5 bases from V and 0 bases from J, with 11 bases in between. CDR1 and CDR2 from the germline V gene are MDHEN and SYDVKM. The CDR3 protein is CASSPLGGSNQPQHF. Written as DNA, the CDR3 is TGTGCCAGCAGTCCCCTAGGGGGTAGCAATCAGCCCCAGCATTTT. Combining the CDR3 with reference TRBV28 and TRBJ1-5 gives the whole variable domain DVKVTQSSRYLVKRTGEKVFLECVQDMDHENMFWYRQDPGLGLRLIYFSYDVKMKEKGDIPEGYSVSREKKERFSLILESASTNQTSMYLCASSPLGGSNQPQHFGDGTRLSIL.

This clone came up a few times. This rearrangement joins TRBV10-3 to TRBJ1-5; a possible D gene is TRBD1 (6 bases). Looked up from germline, CDR1 is ENHRY and CDR2 is SYGVKD. CDR3 length equals 13 residues. V lost 4 bases, J lost 4 bases, and 8 bases lay in between. For the CDR3, the DNA is TGTGCCATCAGTGCCGACAGGAATCAGCCCCAGCATTTT. It yields the protein CAISADRNQPQHF.

This chain joins TRBV4-2 and TRBJ2-1, with TRBD2 matching over 15 bases. This CDR3 is built from 20 residues. CDR1 and CDR2 (germline): LGHNA, YNFKEQ. The ends lost 0 bases at V and 0 bases at J; junction bases unmatched: 6. Here the CDR3 reads CASSQERGLAGGFSYNEQFF. The CDR3 nucleotides read TGTGCCAGCAGCCAAGAGAGGGGACTAGCGGGGGGTTTCTCCTACAATGAGCAGTTCTTC.

The rearrangement links TRBV28 to TRBJ1-1; 9 nucleotides align to TRBD1. Trimming cost V 5 bases and J 2 bases; bases outside gene matches: 6. The CDR3 extends over 15 amino acids. The V gene's germline CDR1 is MDHEN and CDR2 SYDVKM. The CDR3 bases are TGTGCCAGCAGTCCCCCGGGACAGGGAAACACTGAAGCTTTCTTT. As protein: CASSPPGQGNTEAFF.